This T cell receptor (beta chain) was identified in a study of tumor-infiltrating lymphocytes in oesophageal squamous cell carcinoma. TCRdb itself ran the PCR reads through MiXCR, one entry per CDR3 protein. The sample has 15,000 to 20,000 distinct CDR3 sequences, about 40% seen once; the top ten hold 41%. This CDR3 is built from 16 residues. Germline assignment: CDR1 MNHNS and CDR2 SASEGT. Trimming shortened V by 6 bases and J by 1 base, and 16 bases separated the two germline ends. V gene TRBV6-1 combines with J gene TRBJ2-1; tentatively, D is TRBD2 (7 bases). The source material was blood. The source is a female donor with esophageal squamous cell carcinoma. This CDR3 reads CASSRGAGLSYNEQFF. DNA of the CDR3: TGTGCCAGCAGCAGGGGAGCGGGGCTATCCTACAATGAGCAGTTCTTC.